This T cell receptor (beta chain) was captured by sequencing in a study of T cells in Graves' hyperthyroidism and ophthalmopathy. The sample holds many counts of this clonotype. This CDR3 is built from 14 residues. V lost 0 bases and J 6 bases, leaving 10 bases between the germline ends. The V gene's germline CDR1 is SGDLS and CDR2 YYNGEE. RNA transcripts gave rise to amplified TCR beta CDR3 regions. The HTBI set primed first-round TCR CDR3 RT-PCR. TCRdb itself ran the multiplex PCR reads through MiXCR, one entry per CDR3 protein. The sample consists of hundreds of thousands of distinct CDR3 sequences, approximately 14% of them appearing once.

Sequences were obtained from blood. The origin of this receptor is a woman in her thirties or forties with Graves' hyperthyroidism. The V call is TRBV9, the J call TRBJ2-1; weak D call: TRBD1 (6 bases). The CDR3 reads CASSVDTQGNEQFF. The CDR3, as DNA: TGTGCCAGCAGCGTAGATACACAGGGCAATGAGCAGTTCTTC.